These T cell receptor beta chains were read from a single sample in a study of blood T cell repertoires in COVID-19. The data were produced by immunoSEQ multiplex PCR, yet TCRdb's version contains in-frame clones alone and is incomplete. Of more than 40,000 clones in the sample, approximately 90% were seen once. The source material was peripheral blood. These receptors were collected from a man aged 50 to 59 with active COVID-19. CDR3s include the opening cysteine and the closing phenylalanine or tryptophan. D genes are given only for firm matches. A clone size is listed for some rows: how often the clone was seen (once, few, many), or a class if it is expanded.

v_gene	len	abundance	d_gene	j_gene	CDR3aa	CDR3nt
TRBV9	15	once	.	TRBJ1-4	CASSVEKGGDEKLFF	TGTGCCAGCAGCGTAGAAAAGGGAGGGGATGAAAAACTGTTTTTT
TRBV7-9	16	.	TRBD1	TRBJ1-1	CASSLGGTGMKTEAFF	TGTGCCAGCAGCTTAGGCGGGACAGGGATGAAGACTGAAGCTTTCTTT
TRBV6-5	14	few	TRBD1	TRBJ2-5	CASSWDRQGETQYF	TGTGCCAGCAGCTGGGACAGGCAGGGGGAGACCCAGTACTTC
TRBV7-3	15	.	TRBD2	TRBJ2-3	CASSLGGGRPGSQYF	TGTGCCAGCAGCTTAGGCGGGGGGCGGCCCGGCTCGCAGTATTTT
TRBV19	15	.	.	TRBJ1-5	CASSVTGHVNQPQHF	TGTGCCAGTAGTGTTACAGGGCACGTCAATCAGCCCCAGCATTTT
TRBV18	15	once	TRBD1	TRBJ1-1	CASSPGQARGTEAFF	TGTGCCAGCTCACCCGGACAGGCGAGAGGCACTGAAGCTTTCTTT
TRBV18	13	few	.	TRBJ1-5	CASSPAGKEPQHF	TGTGCCAGCTCACCGGCGGGTAAGGAGCCCCAGCATTTT
TRBV29-1	12	.	TRBD1	TRBJ1-5	CSVQGAGQPQHF	TGCAGCGTTCAGGGGGCTGGGCAGCCCCAGCATTTT
TRBV7-3	13	.	.	TRBJ2-3	CASSLGGSDTQYF	TGTGCCAGCAGCTTAGGGGGGTCAGATACGCAGTATTTT
TRBV5-1	13	.	.	TRBJ2-7	CASSANAGPEGYF	TGCGCCAGCAGCGCAAATGCCGGGCCAGAGGGTTACTTC
TRBV9	16	once	.	TRBJ1-1	CASSVGGGGPGTEAFF	TGTGCCAGCAGCGTAGGGGGCGGGGGACCGGGGACTGAAGCTTTCTTT
TRBV15	13	.	.	TRBJ2-7	CATSSRGRDEQYF	TGTGCCACCAGCAGCAGGGGAAGGGACGAGCAGTACTTC
TRBV5-8	15	.	.	TRBJ2-1	CASSLEPGTYNEQFF	TGTGCCAGCAGCTTGGAGCCAGGTACCTACAATGAGCAGTTCTTC
TRBV9	15	.	TRBD1	TRBJ1-2	CASSLEVDRENGYTF	TGTGCCAGCAGCCTCGAAGTAGACAGGGAAAACGGCTACACCTTC
TRBV11-2	16	.	.	TRBJ1-6	CASSLDSGGGNSPLHF	TGTGCCAGCAGCTTAGATAGTGGGGGCGGAAATTCACCCCTCCACTTT
TRBV5-1	15	once	TRBD1	TRBJ1-1	CASSLRGQGRDEAFF	TGCGCCAGCAGCTTAAGAGGACAGGGGCGGGATGAAGCTTTCTTT
TRBV3-1/TRBV3-2	12	.	.	TRBJ1-4	CASSQGPEKLFF	TGTGCCAGCAGCCAAGGTCCAGAAAAACTGTTTTTT
TRBV7-2	15	.	.	TRBJ2-7	CASSSAGTRSHEQYF	TGTGCCAGCAGCTCCGCCGGGACACGGAGCCACGAGCAGTACTTC
TRBV6-5	13	once	TRBD2	TRBJ2-7	CASRLAVSYEQYF	TGTGCCAGCAGACTAGCGGTCTCCTACGAGCAGTACTTC
TRBV6-5	14	once	.	TRBJ2-5	CASSRGGSAKTQYF	TGTGCCAGCAGTCGAGGCGGCAGTGCAAAGACCCAGTACTTC
TRBV23-1	15	.	.	TRBJ2-5	CASRAGPRAGETQYF	TGCGCCAGCAGAGCCGGGCCGAGGGCGGGGGAGACCCAGTACTTC
TRBV6-6	15	.	TRBD1	TRBJ1-5	CASSSPGTGNQPQHF	TGTGCCAGCAGTTCGCCCGGGACAGGCAATCAGCCCCAGCATTTT
TRBV27	14	.	TRBD1	TRBJ2-3	CASRRDRATDTQYF	TGTGCCAGCAGGCGGGACAGGGCAACGGATACGCAGTATTTT
TRBV24-1	14	.	.	TRBJ2-1	CATSDLDSSNEQFF	TGTGCCACCAGTGATTTGGACAGCTCGAATGAGCAGTTCTTC
TRBV5-1	14	.	.	TRBJ1-6	CASSARRGDSPLHF	TGCGCCAGCAGCGCGCGCCGCGGGGATTCACCCCTCCACTTT
TRBV7-2	16	.	TRBD2	TRBJ2-1	CASSFTSGGAGNKQFF	TGTGCCAGCAGCTTCACTAGCGGGGGGGCGGGAAATAAGCAGTTCTTC
TRBV2	14	.	.	TRBJ2-3	CASGGTGWGDTQYF	TGTGCCAGCGGGGGAACAGGGTGGGGAGATACGCAGTATTTT
TRBV18	17	.	TRBD1	TRBJ1-1	CASSPTGQGAGGTEAFF	TGTGCCAGCTCACCAACGGGACAGGGGGCCGGTGGCACTGAAGCTTTCTTT
TRBV5-4	15	.	.	TRBJ2-5	CASSSLYRDQETQYF	TGTGCCAGCAGCTCCTTGTACAGGGACCAAGAGACCCAGTACTTC
TRBV6-5	14	.	.	TRBJ1-1	CASSYSIHRSEAFF	TGTGCCAGCAGTTACTCGATTCACAGGTCTGAAGCTTTCTTT
TRBV9	14	.	TRBD1	TRBJ1-6	CASSVNRGVSPLHF	TGTGCCAGCAGCGTAAACAGGGGTGTATCACCCCTCCACTTT